This T cell receptor beta chain was identified during a study of T cell responses to AZD1222 COVID-19 vaccine. Turning to this clone: What it recognizes is unknown.

Findings and limits, study-wide: Donors, mostly white British, included more females; clonal diversity was possibly underestimated.

Profiling relied on immunoSEQ multiplex PCR, and the TCRdb table lists in-frame clones only, not all of them. The sample consists of about 120,000 clones, just over 90% of them appearing once. Germline V gene sequence: CDR1 SQVTM, CDR2 ANQGSEA. This CDR3 has 15 residues. The V and J ends lost 6 bases and 0 bases, in that order; junction bases with no gene match: 10. This TCR was sampled from an adult who received the AZD1222 COVID-19 vaccine. This sample comprised peripheral blood, obtained 28 days after the second AZD1222 dose. The chain joins TRBV29-1 to TRBJ1-2; 7 bases are shared with TRBD1. CDR3 sequence: CSVSGPDRSNYGYTF. DNA for the CDR3: TGCAGCGTCTCAGGACCGGACAGGTCTAACTATGGCTACACCTTC.